This T cell receptor (beta chain) comes out of a study of cytomegalovirus exposure and HLA in healthy donors (dated 2017 in TCRdb). About the full investigation: In an earlier analysis of approximately 640 of the donors, 276 Gb of sequence data and 100 million or so unique TCR beta sequences from roughly 200 million T cells were reported. An early release that covered about 600 HLA-typed donors contained approximately 300 gigabases of sequencing data and around 80 million unique TCR sequences. Of the roughly 400 genotyped donors, 65% to 90% fell in the genetic ancestry cluster associated with self-reported Caucasian donors. The study aimed to test whether cataloging public T cell receptors could reveal signatures of past pathogen exposure. The study profiled the T cell repertoires of hundreds of subjects by immunosequencing and related them to cytomegalovirus serostatus. Besides the first cohort of around 670 subjects, a separate validation cohort made up of 120 or so different subjects was used. To predict cytomegalovirus infection status, the study brought together high-throughput TCR immunosequencing, statistical association of individual TCRs with disease status, and machine learning. A later analysis re-analyzed previously published TCR beta repertoires from 650 to 800 donors and added high-resolution HLA genotyping to study TCR occurrence patterns. Rather than drawing on any new phenotypic data, the later analysis identified candidate immune exposures from TCR beta sequences and the way those sequences occurred across donors. An earlier analysis of 500 to 650 of the donors applied high-throughput TCR beta sequencing to assess whether each TCR beta V gene segment acted as functional or pseudogenic. Donor age, sex, ethnicity and CMV serostatus were compiled alongside the repertoire data. In a later genetic analysis, genome-wide SNP genotypes for about three fifths of the roughly 670 donors were used, and that subset was treated as a discovery cohort. All discovery cohort repertoires had been generated using a single sequencing platform. Class I and class II HLA loci were covered by the typing at four-digit resolution. Typing coverage varied by locus: 629-630 donors for A, B, C, DRB1 and DQB1; roughly 560 for DQA1; about 600 for DPA1; 450 to 480 for DPB1. About 5 DR-DQ haplotypes were handled as single units for association and clustering, since linkage in the cohort was strong. Among 300 to 450 genotyped donors of the cohort, an average of approximately 250,000 unique TCR beta nucleotide sequences were sequenced per donor, about a sixth of them non-productive. What the work shows at the level of the full study, not this receptor alone: The classifier was reported to diagnose cytomegalovirus status with high specificity and sensitivity in both the original and validation cohorts. According to a later analysis, TCR association rates differed among HLA loci, with DRB1 alleles showing the most associated TCRs and HLA-C alleles showing the fewest. According to the authors, the approach could potentially be generalized to other disease states and immunological phenotypes. The cohort was sequenced for TCR beta chains only, and without alpha or paired-chain data the features that could be detected were limited. A later analysis found that most CMV-associated TCR beta chains appeared HLA-restricted, with HLA associations seemingly driven largely by CMV exposure. In a later genetic analysis, a missense DCLRE1C variant was associated with V-gene and J-gene trimming of TCR beta chains, and the association was replicated in an independent cohort. Linkage disequilibrium might explain the correlated functional status among segregating V segments, but an unknown experimental factor could not be ruled out. A later analysis associated 16,951 TCR beta sequences with specific HLA alleles at a false discovery rate of 0.05. A group of highly shared sequence variants was considered likely to be a technical artifact of the sequencing pipeline. The study listed 150 to 200 TCR beta chains as associated with cytomegalovirus. The 87-base-pair reads could not distinguish some IMGT-functional V segments, including TRBV6-2 and TRBV6-3, so those segments were excluded. While some public TCRs were present in many individuals, most TCR sequences turned up only very rarely across donors. HLA typing was unavailable for some donors at each locus, so association tests used only the typed subset. Broadly in line with IMGT annotations, most TCR beta V segments showed up in productive rearrangements about 87% or about 30% of the time in an earlier analysis of about 500 of the donors. The earlier analysis of 587 of the donors excluded 15 to 20 rarely observed V segments, including chromosome 9 orphons, because counts were too low. In vitro tests confirmed that a few of the cytomegalovirus-associated TCR beta chains recognize cytomegalovirus antigens. The only immune exposure information available for the cohort was CMV serostatus. In a later analysis, HLA-associated TCR beta chains showed more clonal expansion and lower generation probabilities than non-associated chains that were equally common. In a later genetic analysis, fewer N-insertions in productive TCRs were reported among donors in an Asian-associated ancestry cluster than the 666-donor mean. Roughly uniform sequencing depth across donors was assumed in presence/absence analyses, although this assumption may not hold. When HLA alleles, especially DR and DQ, strongly co-occurred, attributing TCR associations to individual alleles was difficult. A further reported finding was that TCR beta sequences accurately predicted the HLA-A and HLA-B alleles for most subjects in the first cohort. In a later analysis, several top co-occurrence clusters were reported to appear linked to parvovirus B19, influenza, CMV and Epstein-Barr virus.

As concerns this clone: What antigen it recognizes has not been identified. Base qualities are not provided; no much larger clone lies one nucleotide away.

V loses 6 bases at its end and J loses 7 bases; junction bases beyond the gene matches: 3. According to the germline V gene (reference sequence), CDR1 reads DFQATT and CDR2 reads SNEGSKA. Reading from cysteine to phenylalanine, the CDR3 counts 11 amino acids. Only the CDR3 DNA is retained, 33 bases long and in frame from the first base. In total, approximately 690 healthy bone marrow donors made up the cohort. At the time of sampling, every cohort member was nominally healthy, though immune exposures that went unrecorded were likely present. The donor tested CMV seropositive, placing the donor among the approximately 310 seropositive members of the cohort. Every donor gave a peripheral blood sample, and the peripheral blood mononuclear cells from that sample were used for TCR beta sequencing. Genomic DNA extraction from the blood cell samples was performed with the Qiagen DNeasy Blood Extraction Kit.

To prepare the library, the immunoSEQ multiplex PCR assay was applied. For the multiplex PCR, a mixture combining 60 forward primers for TCR Vbeta segments and 13 reverse primers for TCR Jbeta segments was used. The CDR3 region of rearranged TCR beta genes was amplified from genomic DNA with a multiplex PCR assay. Amplified TCR beta libraries were sequenced as 87-base-pair reads on the Illumina HiSeq System. The study's processing was this. A later analysis counted tens of millions of unique TCR beta chains across the 550 to 750 repertoires, and some 12 million of these chains were shared by at least two donors. Raw reads were error-corrected and collapsed into unique sequences with a nearest-neighbor algorithm that merged closely related sequences to remove PCR and sequencing errors. CDR3 sequences were aligned to IMGT reference sequences to assign V, D and J gene segments. For a sequence to be retained, at least a six-nucleotide match to both a V gene segment and a J gene segment was required. Rearrangements were classified as productive when the CDR3 lacked stop codons and remained in frame with V and J, and all other rearrangements were classified as non-productive. Following IMGT convention, CDR3 was defined as the stretch from the second conserved V-encoded cysteine to the conserved J-encoded phenylalanine. In an earlier analysis of roughly 610 of the donors, sequences lacking an unambiguous match to a single V gene segment were excluded. In an earlier analysis of 587 of the donors, V segments were called functional above 56.7% productive rearrangements and were called segregating when the between-donor standard deviation exceeded 5%. A statistical classification framework was built for diagnosing cytomegalovirus status from the catalog of TCR beta chain sequences. In a later analysis, V and J genes were assigned by comparing TCR nucleotide sequences against IMGT/GENE-DB human TR gene sequences. In a later analysis, CDR3 sequences and most-parsimonious VDJ recombination scenarios were assigned using the TCRdist pipeline. A later analysis defined each TCR beta chain by its CDR3 amino acid sequence plus V-gene family, and excluded reads lacking a unique V-gene family. In a later analysis, several hundred highly shared, low-generation-probability nucleotide sequences were removed to address suspected cross-contamination and a sequencing artifact. A later analysis calculated a clonal expansion index for each public chain from normalized within-repertoire ranks of inferred template counts. A later analysis computed generation probabilities with a VDJ recombination model fitted to out-of-frame rearrangements, and checked the results against IGoR. In a later analysis, TCR-TCR, TCR-HLA and TCR-CMV co-occurrence was scored with hypergeometric tests, and a repertoire-size bias correction was applied to TCR pairs. To estimate false discovery rates, a later analysis permuted the HLA or CMV assignments 20 times. In a later analysis, co-occurring TCRs were grouped using DBSCAN, and TCRdist sequence similarity was added for clustering within HLA-allele-positive subsets. For co-occurrence clustering, repertoires with fewer than 30,000 or more than 120,000 public chains were excluded, along with a handful of repertoires with anomalous nucleotide sharing. TCRdb took over this immuneACCESS table, retaining in-frame rearrangements with V and J assigned. Such tables are incomplete; in checked studies, under half of the missing clones stem from an unresolved V gene, and the remainder is unexplained. V, J and clone size reflect that table, while D and trimming were determined from the DNA. Present in this sample are 120,000 or so clones, approximately 66% of which were seen just once. In total, the top ten clones hold more than 6.5% of the sample.

Sequencing was performed on PBMCs. This sequence originates from a woman in her thirties or forties in good health and CMV-seropositive. Here the chain combines TRBV20-1 and TRBJ2-7; TRBD1 fits 10 bases in the junction. CDR3 reads: CSAGTGDEQYF. The DNA is TGCAGTGCGGGGACAGGGGATGAGCAGTACTTC.